This T cell receptor (beta chain) emerged from a study of PD-1 blockade in classical Hodgkin lymphoma. Study results and limitations: What drove the repertoire differences, possibly disease activity or prior therapy, has not been defined. Compared with healthy donors, newly diagnosed patients reportedly showed lower baseline TCR diversity.

Assay used: immunoSEQ multiplex PCR; TCRdb lists only in-frame clones, some missing. The sample shows about 30,000 clones, 90% to 95% of them seen only once. Note on this clone: Antigen specificity is unknown.

Time point reported: newly diagnosed, previously untreated cHL patient sample. Researchers used newly diagnosed, untreated classical Hodgkin lymphoma PBMCs for comparison. The sequence derives from a human donor with classical Hodgkin lymphoma. The material sequenced was peripheral blood mononuclear cells (PBMCs).

CDR3 sequence reads: CAWSPGQGYNEQFF. The CDR3 DNA sequence: TGTGCCTGGAGCCCGGGACAGGGGTACAATGAGCAGTTCTTC. The chain links TRBV30 to TRBJ2-1; 10 bases are a match to TRBD1. Germline V gives CDR1 GTSNPN, CDR2 SVGIG (reference sequence). This CDR3 contains 14 residues. With 3 bases clipped from V and 4 bases from J, the junction kept 3 bases outside the gene matches.